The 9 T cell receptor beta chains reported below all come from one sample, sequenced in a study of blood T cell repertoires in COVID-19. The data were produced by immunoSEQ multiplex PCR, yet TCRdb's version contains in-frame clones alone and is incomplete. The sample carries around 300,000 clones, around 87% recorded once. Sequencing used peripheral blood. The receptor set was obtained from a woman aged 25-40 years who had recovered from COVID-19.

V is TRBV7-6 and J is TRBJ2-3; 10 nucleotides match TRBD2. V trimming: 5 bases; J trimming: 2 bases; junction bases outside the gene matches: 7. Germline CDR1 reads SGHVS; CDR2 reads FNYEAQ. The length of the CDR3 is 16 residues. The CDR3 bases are TGTGCCAGCAGCCAAAAAGCGGGGGGGGTCACAGATACGCAGTATTTT. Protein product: CASSQKAGGVTDTQYF.

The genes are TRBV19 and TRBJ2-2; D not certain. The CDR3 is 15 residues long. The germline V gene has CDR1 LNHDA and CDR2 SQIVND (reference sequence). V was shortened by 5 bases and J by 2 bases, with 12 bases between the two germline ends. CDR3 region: CASSLVAANTGELFF. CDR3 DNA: TGTGCCAGTAGTTTGGTGGCGGCAAACACCGGGGAGCTGTTTTTT.

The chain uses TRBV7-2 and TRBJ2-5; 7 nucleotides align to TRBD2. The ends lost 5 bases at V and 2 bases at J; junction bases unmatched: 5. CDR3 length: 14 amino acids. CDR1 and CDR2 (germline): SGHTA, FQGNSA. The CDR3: CASSPAGIQETQYF. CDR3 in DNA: TGTGCCAGCAGCCCAGCGGGGATACAAGAGACCCAGTACTTC.

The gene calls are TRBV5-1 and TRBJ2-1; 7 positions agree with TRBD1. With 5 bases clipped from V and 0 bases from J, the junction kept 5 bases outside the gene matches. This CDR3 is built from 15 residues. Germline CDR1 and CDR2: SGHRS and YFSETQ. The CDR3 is CASRWDSRSYNEQFF. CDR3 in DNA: TGCGCCAGCAGGTGGGACAGTCGCTCCTACAATGAGCAGTTCTTC.

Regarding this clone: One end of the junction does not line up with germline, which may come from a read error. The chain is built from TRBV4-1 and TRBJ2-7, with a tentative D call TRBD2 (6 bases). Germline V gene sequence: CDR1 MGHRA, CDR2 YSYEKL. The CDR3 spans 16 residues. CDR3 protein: CASTQRMGGGTYEQYF. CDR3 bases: TGCGCCAGCACCCAAAGGATGGGGGGAGGAACCTACGAGCAGTACTTC.

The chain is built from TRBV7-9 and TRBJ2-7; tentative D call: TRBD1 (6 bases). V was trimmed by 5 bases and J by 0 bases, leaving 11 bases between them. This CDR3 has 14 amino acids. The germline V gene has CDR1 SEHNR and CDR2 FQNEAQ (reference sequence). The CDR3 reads CASSDGQISYEQYF. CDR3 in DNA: TGTGCCAGCAGCGACGGACAGATCTCCTACGAGCAGTACTTC.

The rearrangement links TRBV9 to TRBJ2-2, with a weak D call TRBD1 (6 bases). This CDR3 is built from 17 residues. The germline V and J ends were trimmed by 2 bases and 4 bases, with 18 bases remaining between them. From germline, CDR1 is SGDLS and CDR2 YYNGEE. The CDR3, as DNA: TGTGCCAGCAGCGTGGATCCGGGACACCATTTCACCGGGGAGCTGTTTTTT. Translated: CASSVDPGHHFTGELFF.

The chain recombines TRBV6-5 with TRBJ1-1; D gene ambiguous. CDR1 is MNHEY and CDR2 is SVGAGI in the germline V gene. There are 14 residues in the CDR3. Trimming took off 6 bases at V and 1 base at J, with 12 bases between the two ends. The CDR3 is CASRRWAANTEAFF. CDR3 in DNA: TGTGCCAGCAGACGATGGGCCGCGAACACTGAAGCTTTCTTT.

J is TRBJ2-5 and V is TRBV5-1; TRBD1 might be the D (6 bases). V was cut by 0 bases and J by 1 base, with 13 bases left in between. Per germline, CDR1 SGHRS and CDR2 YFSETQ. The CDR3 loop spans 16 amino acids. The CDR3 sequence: CASSLAPGAFQETQYF. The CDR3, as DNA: TGCGCCAGCAGCTTGGCTCCAGGGGCCTTCCAAGAGACCCAGTACTTC.